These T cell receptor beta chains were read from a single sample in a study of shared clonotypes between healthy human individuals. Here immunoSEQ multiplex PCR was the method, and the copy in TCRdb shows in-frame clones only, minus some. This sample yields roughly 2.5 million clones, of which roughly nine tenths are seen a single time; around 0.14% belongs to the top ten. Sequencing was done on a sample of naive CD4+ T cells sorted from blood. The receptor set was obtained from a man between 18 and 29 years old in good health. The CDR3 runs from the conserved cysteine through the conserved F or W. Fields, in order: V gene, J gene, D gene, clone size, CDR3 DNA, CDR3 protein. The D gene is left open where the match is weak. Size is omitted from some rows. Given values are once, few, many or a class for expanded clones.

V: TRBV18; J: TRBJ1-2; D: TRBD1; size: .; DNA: TGTGCCAGCTCACGAGGACAGGGCGACTATGGCTACACCTTC; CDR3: CASSRGQGDYGYTF
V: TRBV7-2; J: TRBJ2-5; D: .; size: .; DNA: TGTGCCAGCAGCCGAGGGGGGCAGCAAGAGACCCAGTACTTC; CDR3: CASSRGGQQETQYF
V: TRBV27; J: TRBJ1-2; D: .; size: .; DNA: TGTGCCAGCAGTTTGACAGGTCGGCGGGATGGCTACACCTTC; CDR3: CASSLTGRRDGYTF
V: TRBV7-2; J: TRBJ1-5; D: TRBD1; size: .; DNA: TGTGCCAGCAGCTTCGGAGGGGGCGGTCAGCCCCAGCATTTT; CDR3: CASSFGGGGQPQHF
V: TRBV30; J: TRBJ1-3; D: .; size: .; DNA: TGTGCCTGGAGCGGGGGCGGGACCTCTGGAAACACCATATATTTT; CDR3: CAWSGGGTSGNTIYF
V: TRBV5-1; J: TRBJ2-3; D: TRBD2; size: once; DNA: TGCGCCAGCAGCCCGGGAGGGCATACAGATACGCAGTATTTT; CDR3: CASSPGGHTDTQYF
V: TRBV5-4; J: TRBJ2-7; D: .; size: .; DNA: TGTGCCAGCAGCCTTGCCCAGGGTTCCTACGAGCAGTACTTC; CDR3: CASSLAQGSYEQYF
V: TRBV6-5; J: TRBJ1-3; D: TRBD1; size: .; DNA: TGTGCCAGCAGTCGTACAGGGGCGGGAAACACCATATATTTT; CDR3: CASSRTGAGNTIYF
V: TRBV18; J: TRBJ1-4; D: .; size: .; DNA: TGTGCCAGCTCACCGTTCGAGGCGGCTAATGAAAAACTGTTTTTT; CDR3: CASSPFEAANEKLFF
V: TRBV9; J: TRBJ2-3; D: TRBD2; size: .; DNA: TGTGCCAGCAGCGTAAGGTGGCCTAGCGGGGCAGGAGATACGCAGTATTTT; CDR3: CASSVRWPSGAGDTQYF
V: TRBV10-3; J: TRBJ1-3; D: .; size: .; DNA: TGTGCCATCAGCCCCGAACAGGGAGGGTCTGGAAACACCATATATTTT; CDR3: CAISPEQGGSGNTIYF
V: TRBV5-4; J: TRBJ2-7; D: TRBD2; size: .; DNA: TGTGCCAGCAGCTTGGCCCGGGAGGGCTACGAGCAGTACTTC; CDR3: CASSLAREGYEQYF
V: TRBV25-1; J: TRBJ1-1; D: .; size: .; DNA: TGTGCCAGCAGGCGAATGGGTGAAGCTTTCTTT; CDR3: CASRRMGEAFF
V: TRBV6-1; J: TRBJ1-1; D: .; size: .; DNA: TGTGCCAGCAGTGAAGTGAACACTGAAGCTTTCTTT; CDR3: CASSEVNTEAFF
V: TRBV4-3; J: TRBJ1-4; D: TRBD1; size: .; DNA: TGCGCCAGCAGCCCCCGGGACAGATATGAAAAACTGTTTTTT; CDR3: CASSPRDRYEKLFF
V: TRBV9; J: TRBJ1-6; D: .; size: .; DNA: TGTGCCAGCAGCCTAGACAGTACGAATTCACCCCTCCACTTT; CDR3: CASSLDSTNSPLHF
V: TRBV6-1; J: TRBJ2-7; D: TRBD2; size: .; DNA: TGTGCCAGCAGTGGCCGGGGAGGGACCATCTCAGCGGGAGTCTACGAGCAGTACTTC; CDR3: CASSGRGGTISAGVYEQYF
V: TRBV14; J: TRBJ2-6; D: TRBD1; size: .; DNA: TGTGCCAGCAGAAAGACAGGGCCAGGGGCCAACGTCCTGACTTTC; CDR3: CASRKTGPGANVLTF
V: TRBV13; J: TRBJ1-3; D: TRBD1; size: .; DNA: TGTGCCAGCAGGGGACAGGTCTCTGGAAACACCATATATTTT; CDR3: CASRGQVSGNTIYF
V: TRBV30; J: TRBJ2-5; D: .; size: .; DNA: TGTGCCTGGAGTACCAGGGTACGAGAGACCCAGTACTTC; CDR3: CAWSTRVRETQYF
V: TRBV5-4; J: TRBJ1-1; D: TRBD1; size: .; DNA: TGTGCCAGCAGCAAGACAGGGGTGAACACTGAAGCTTTCTTT; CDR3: CASSKTGVNTEAFF
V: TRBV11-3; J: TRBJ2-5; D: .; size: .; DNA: TGTGCCAGCAGCTTAGGCCAGGACAGCTCAGAGACCCAGTACTTC; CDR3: CASSLGQDSSETQYF
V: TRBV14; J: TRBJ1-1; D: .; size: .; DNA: TGTGCCAGCAGCCCCCAGCCGCGCACTGAAGCTTTCTTT; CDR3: CASSPQPRTEAFF
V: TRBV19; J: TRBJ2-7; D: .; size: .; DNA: TGTGCCAGTAGTATCAGGCTCCCCAGGAGCTACGAGCAGTACTTC; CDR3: CASSIRLPRSYEQYF